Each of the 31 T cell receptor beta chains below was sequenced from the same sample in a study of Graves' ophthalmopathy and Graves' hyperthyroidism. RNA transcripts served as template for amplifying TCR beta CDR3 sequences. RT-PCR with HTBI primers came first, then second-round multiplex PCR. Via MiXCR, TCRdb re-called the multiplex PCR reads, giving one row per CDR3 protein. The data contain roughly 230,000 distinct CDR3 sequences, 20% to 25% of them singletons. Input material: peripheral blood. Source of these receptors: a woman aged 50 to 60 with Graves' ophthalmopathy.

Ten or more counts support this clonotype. The CDR3 loop reads CATQDTWQPQHF. The CDR3 DNA reads TGTGCCACTCAAGATACTTGGCAGCCCCAGCATTTT. The rearrangement uses TRBV6-2 or TRBV6-3 and TRBJ1-5, with no clear D. The CDR3 contains 12 residues. V lost 10 bases to trimming and J lost 7 bases, with 14 bases between them. Looked up from germline, CDR1 is MNHEY and CDR2 is SVGEGT.

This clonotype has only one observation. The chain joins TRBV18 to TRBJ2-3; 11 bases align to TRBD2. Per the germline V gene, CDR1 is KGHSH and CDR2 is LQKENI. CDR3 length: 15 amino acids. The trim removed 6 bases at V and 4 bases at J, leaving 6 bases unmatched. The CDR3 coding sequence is TGTGCCAGCTCGCGAACTAGCGGGAGCGCAGATACGCAGTATTTT. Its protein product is CASSRTSGSADTQYF.

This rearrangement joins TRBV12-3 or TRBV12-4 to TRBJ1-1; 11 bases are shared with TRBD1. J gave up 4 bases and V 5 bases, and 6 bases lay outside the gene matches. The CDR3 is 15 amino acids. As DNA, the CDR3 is TGTGCCAGCAGTAGATCCGGGACAGGGGGCACTGAAGCTTTCTTT. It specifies CASSRSGTGGTEAFF.

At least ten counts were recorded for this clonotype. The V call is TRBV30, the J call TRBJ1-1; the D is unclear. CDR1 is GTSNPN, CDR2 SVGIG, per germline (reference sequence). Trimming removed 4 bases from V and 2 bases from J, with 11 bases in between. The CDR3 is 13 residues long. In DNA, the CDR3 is TGTGCCTGGATCGACGGCCCTAACACTGAAGCTTTCTTT. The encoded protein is CAWIDGPNTEAFF. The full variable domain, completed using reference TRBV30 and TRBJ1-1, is SQTIHQWPATLVQPVGSPLSLECTVEGTSNPNLYWYRQAAGRGLQLLFYSVGIGQISSEVPQNLSASRPQDRQFILSSKKLLLSDSGFYLCAWIDGPNTEAFFGQGTRLTVV.

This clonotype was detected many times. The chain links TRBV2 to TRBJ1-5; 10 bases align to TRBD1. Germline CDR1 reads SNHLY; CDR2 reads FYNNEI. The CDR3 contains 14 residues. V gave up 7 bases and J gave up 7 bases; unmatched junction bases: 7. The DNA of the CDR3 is TGTGCCAGCACCTTGGACAGGGGGAACCAGCCCCAGCATTTT. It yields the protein CASTLDRGNQPQHF.

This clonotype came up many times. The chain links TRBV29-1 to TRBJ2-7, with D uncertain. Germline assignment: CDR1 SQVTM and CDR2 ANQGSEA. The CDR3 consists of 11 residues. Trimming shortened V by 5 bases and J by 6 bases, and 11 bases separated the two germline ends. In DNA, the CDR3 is TGCAGCGTTCGACTCATCGGCGAGCAGTACTTC. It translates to CSVRLIGEQYF.

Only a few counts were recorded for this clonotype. CDR3 loop: CASSWTGAQNTEAFF. CDR3 sequence (DNA): TGTGCCAGCAGCTGGACAGGGGCCCAGAACACTGAAGCTTTCTTT. The chain recombines TRBV11-3 with TRBJ1-1, with 9 bases matching TRBD1. CDR1 is SGHNT, CDR2 YENEEA, per germline. The CDR3 runs 15 residues. J lost 1 base, V lost 4 bases, and 4 bases had no gene match.

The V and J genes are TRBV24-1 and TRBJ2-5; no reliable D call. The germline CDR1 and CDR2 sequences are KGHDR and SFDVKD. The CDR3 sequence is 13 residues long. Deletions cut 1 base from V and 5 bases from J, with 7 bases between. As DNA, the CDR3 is TGTGCCACCAGTGATTTATTCGGGGAGACCCAGTACTTC. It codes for CATSDLFGETQYF.

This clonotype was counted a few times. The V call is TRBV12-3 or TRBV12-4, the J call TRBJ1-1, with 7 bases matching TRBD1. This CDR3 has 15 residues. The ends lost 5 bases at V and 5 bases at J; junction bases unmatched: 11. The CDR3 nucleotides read TGTGCCAGCAGTCCGACGGGACAGTGTAAAACTGAAGCTTTCTTT. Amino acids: CASSPTGQCKTEAFF.

CDR3 loop: CASSSRRQYGYTF. The CDR3 nucleotides read TGTGCCAGCAGCTCTCGTCGACAGTATGGCTACACCTTC. The chain combines TRBV7-2 with TRBJ1-2; tentatively, D is TRBD1 (5 bases). The germline CDR1 and CDR2 sequences are SGHTA and FQGNSA. V was pared by 4 bases and J by 5 bases, with 11 bases between. The CDR3 is 13 residues long.

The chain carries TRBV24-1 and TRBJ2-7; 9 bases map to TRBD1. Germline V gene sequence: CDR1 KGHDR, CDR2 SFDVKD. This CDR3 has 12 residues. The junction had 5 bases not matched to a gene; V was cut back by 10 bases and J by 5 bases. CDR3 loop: CATGTGSHEQYF. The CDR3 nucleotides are TGTGCCACGGGGACAGGGTCCCACGAGCAGTACTTC.

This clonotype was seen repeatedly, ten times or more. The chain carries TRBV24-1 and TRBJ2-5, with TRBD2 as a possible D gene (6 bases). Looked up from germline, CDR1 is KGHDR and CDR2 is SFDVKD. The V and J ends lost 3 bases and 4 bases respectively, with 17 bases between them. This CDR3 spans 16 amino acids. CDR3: CATSDTGLAMGETQYF. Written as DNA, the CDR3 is TGTGCCACCAGTGATACGGGGCTAGCGATGGGAGAGACCCAGTACTTC.

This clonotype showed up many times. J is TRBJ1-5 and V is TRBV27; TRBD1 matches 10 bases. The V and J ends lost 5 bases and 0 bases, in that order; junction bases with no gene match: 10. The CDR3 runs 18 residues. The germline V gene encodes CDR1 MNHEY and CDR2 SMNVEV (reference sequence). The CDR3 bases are TGTGCCAGCAGTCCAGAGACAGGGGGCCTGTATAGCAATCAGCCCCAGCATTTT. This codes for CASSPETGGLYSNQPQHF.

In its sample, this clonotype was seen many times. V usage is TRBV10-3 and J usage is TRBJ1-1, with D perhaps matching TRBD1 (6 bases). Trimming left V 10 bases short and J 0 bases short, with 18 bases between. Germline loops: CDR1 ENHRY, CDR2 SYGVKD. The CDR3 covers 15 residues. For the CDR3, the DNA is TGTGCCACCAGGGGTGGGGGAGGGTTGAACACTGAAGCTTTCTTT. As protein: CATRGGGGLNTEAFF.

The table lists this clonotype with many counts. The CDR3 is CASSVLQEGADGELFF. The DNA for the CDR3 is TGTGCCAGCAGCGTACTGCAGGAAGGGGCGGACGGGGAGCTGTTTTTT. The chain uses TRBV9 and TRBJ2-2; TRBD1 is a possible D gene (5 bases). V was cut by 1 base and J by 7 bases, with 17 bases left in between. The CDR3 length is 16 residues. Germline values: CDR1 SGDLS, CDR2 YYNGEE.

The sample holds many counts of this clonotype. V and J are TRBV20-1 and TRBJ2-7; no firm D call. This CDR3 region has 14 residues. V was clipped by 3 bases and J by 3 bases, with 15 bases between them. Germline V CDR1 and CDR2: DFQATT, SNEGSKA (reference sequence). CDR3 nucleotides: TGCAGTGCTAGTCCTACCCCCCCTCGCTACGAGCAGTACTTC. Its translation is CSASPTPPRYEQYF.

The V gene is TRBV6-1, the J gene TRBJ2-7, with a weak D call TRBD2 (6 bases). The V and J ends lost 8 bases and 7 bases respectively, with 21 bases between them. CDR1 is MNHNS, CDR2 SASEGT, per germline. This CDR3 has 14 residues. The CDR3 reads CASQLATSSGEQYF. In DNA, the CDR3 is TGTGCCAGCCAGCTAGCGACCAGTTCGGGGGAGCAGTACTTC.

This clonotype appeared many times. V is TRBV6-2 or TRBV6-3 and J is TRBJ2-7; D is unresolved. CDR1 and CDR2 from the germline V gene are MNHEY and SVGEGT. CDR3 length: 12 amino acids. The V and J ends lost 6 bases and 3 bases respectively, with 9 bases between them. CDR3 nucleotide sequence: TGTGCCAGCAGCCTAAACCACTACGAGCAGTACTTC. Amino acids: CASSLNHYEQYF.

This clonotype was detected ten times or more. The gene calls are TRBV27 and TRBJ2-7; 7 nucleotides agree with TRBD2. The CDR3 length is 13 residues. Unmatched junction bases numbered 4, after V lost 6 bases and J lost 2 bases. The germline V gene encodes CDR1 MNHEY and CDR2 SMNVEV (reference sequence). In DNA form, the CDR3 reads TGTGCCAGCAGCCTAGCGGAGGCCTACGAGCAGTACTTC. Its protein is CASSLAEAYEQYF.

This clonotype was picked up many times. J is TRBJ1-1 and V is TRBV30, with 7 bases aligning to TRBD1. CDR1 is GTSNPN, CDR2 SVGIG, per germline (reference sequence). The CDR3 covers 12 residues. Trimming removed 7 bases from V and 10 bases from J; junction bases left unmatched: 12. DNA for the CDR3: TGTGCCTTAGGTGGCTGGAGGGACAGAGCTTTCTTT. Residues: CALGGWRDRAFF.

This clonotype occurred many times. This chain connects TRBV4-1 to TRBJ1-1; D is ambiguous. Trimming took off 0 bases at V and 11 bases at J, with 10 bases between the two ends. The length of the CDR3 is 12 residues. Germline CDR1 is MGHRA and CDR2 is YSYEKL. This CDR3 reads CASSQEAGRAFF. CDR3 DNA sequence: TGCGCCAGCAGCCAAGAGGCAGGTCGCGCTTTCTTT.

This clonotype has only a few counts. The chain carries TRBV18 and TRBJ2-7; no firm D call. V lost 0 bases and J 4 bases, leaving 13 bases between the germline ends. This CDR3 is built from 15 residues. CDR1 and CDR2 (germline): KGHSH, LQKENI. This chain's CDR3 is CASSPPSSYKYEQYF. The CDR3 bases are TGTGCCAGCTCACCACCTTCCAGTTATAAGTACGAGCAGTACTTC. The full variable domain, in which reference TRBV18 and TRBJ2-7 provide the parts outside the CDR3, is NAGVMQNPRHLVRRRGQEARLRCSPMKGHSHVYWYRQLPEEGLKFMVYLQKENIIDESGMPKERFSAEFPKEGPSILRIQQVVRGDSAAYFCASSPPSSYKYEQYFGPGTRLTVT.

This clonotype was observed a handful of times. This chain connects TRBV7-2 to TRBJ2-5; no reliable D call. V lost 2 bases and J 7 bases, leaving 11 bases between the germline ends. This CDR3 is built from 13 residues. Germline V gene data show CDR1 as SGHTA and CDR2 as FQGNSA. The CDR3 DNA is TGTGCCAGCAGCTTAAGCATGCCAGGGACCCAGTACTTC. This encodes CASSLSMPGTQYF. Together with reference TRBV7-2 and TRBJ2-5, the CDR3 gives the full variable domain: GAGVSQSPSNKVTEKGKDVELRCDPISGHTALYWYRQSLGQGLEFLIYFQGNSAPDKSGLPSDRFSAERTGGSVSTLTIQRTQQEDSAVYLCASSLSMPGTQYFGPGTRLLVL.

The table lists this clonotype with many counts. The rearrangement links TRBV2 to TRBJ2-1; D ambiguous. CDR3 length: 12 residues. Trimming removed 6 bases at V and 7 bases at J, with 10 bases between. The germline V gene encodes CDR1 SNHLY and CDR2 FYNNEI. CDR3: CASRRRGNEQFF. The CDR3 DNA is TGTGCCAGCAGACGTCGAGGTAATGAGCAGTTCTTC.

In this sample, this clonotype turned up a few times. The CDR3 DNA reads as TGTGCCAGCAGAAGAGGGGTTCAGCAAGAGACCCAGTACTTC. Protein product: CASRRGVQQETQYF. The V call is TRBV6-1, the J call TRBJ2-5; the D call may be TRBD1 or TRBD2 (5 bases each). Germline values: CDR1 MNHNS, CDR2 SASEGT. The CDR3 is 14 residues long. Trimming removed 6 bases from V and 2 bases from J, with 13 bases in between.

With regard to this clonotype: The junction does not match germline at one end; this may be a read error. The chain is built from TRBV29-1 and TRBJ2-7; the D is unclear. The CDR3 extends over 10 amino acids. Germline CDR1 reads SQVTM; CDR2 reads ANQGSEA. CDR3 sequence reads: CLFPTRVSDF. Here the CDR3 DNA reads TGCCTTTTCCCCACGCGCGTGAGTGACTTC.

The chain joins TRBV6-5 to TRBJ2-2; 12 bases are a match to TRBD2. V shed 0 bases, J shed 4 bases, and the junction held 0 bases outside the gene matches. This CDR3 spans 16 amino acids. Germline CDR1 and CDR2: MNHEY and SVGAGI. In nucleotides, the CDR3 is TGTGCCAGCAGTTACTCGACTAGCGGGAGCACCGGGGAGCTGTTTTTT. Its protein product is CASSYSTSGSTGELFF.

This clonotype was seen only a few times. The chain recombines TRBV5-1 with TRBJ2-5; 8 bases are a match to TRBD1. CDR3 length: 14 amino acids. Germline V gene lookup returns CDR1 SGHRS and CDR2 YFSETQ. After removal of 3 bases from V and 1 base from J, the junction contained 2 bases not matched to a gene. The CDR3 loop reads CASSSTGVQETQYF. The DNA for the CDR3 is TGCGCCAGCAGCTCGACAGGGGTCCAAGAGACCCAGTACTTC.

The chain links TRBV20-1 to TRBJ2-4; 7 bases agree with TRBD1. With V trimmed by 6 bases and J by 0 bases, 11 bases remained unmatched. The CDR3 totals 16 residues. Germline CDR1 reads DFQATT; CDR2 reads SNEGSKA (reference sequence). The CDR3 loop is CSATPGQLEAKNIQYF. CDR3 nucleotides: TGCAGTGCCACTCCGGGACAGCTGGAAGCCAAAAACATTCAGTACTTC.

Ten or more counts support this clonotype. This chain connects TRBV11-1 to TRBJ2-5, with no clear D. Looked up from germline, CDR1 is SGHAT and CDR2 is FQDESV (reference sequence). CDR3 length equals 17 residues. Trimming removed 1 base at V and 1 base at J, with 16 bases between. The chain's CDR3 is CASSLGGGRGAQETQYF. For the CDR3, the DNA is TGTGCCAGCAGCTTAGGTGGTGGTCGCGGAGCCCAAGAGACCCAGTACTTC. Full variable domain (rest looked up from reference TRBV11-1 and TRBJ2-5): EAEVAQSPRYKITEKSQAVAFWCDPISGHATLYWYRQILGQGPELLVQFQDESVVDDSQLPKDRFSAERLKGVDSTLKIQPAELGDSAMYLCASSLGGGRGAQETQYFGPGTRLLVL.

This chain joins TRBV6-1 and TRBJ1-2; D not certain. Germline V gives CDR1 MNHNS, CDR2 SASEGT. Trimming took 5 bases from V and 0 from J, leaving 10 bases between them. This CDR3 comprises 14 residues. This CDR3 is CASSQWWTNYGYTF. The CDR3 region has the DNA TGTGCCAGCAGTCAATGGTGGACTAACTATGGCTACACCTTC.